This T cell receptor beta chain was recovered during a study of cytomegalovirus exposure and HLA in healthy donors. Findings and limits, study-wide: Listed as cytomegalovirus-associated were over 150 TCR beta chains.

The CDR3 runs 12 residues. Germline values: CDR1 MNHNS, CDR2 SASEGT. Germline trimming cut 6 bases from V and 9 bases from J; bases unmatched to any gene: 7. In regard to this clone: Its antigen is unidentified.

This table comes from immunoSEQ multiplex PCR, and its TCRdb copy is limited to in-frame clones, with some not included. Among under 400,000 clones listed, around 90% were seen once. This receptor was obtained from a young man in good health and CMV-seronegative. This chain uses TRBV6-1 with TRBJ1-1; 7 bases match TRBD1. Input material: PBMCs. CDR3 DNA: TGTGCCAGCAGCGTAGACAGGGCCAAAGCTTTCTTT. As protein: CASSVDRAKAFF.